This record covers a single T cell receptor (beta chain). Its specificity is not known. Germline CDR1 and CDR2: SGHDT and YYEEEE. V gave up 0 bases and J gave up 0 bases, with 12 bases separating them. The CDR3 loop spans 16 amino acids. The data derive from a study of T cell responses to AZD1222 COVID-19 vaccine. Study-wide background: The study pooled second doses at about 4 or about 12 weeks. Regarding the study as a whole: The sample set comprised mostly white British donors with more females, and clonal diversity was possibly underestimated. Receipt of two AZD1222 doses was followed by a rise in Spike-specific TCR breadth and depth.

The protocol was immunoSEQ multiplex PCR, while the TCRdb copy is restricted to in-frame clones and leaves out a portion. This sample yields 95,000 to 150,000 clones, of which roughly 90% are seen a single time; approximately 8.4% belongs to the top ten. The receptor was isolated from an adult in good health. This chain joins TRBV5-6 and TRBJ1-1; D ambiguous. Sequenced here: peripheral blood, sampled on day 0 of AZD1222 vaccination. CDR3 sequence (DNA): TGTGCCAGCAGCTTGGCCCGCCGGCTCATGAACACTGAAGCTTTCTTT. Encoded protein: CASSLARRLMNTEAFF. The variable domain in full, completed from reference TRBV5-6 and TRBJ1-1, reads DAGVTQSPTHLIKTRGQQVTLRCSPKSGHDTVSWYQQALGQGPQFIFQYYEEEERQRGNFPDRFSGHQFPNYSSELNVNALLLGDSALYLCASSLARRLMNTEAFFGQGTRLTVV.